This T cell receptor (beta chain) was retrieved from a study of pediatric ulcerative colitis. The CDR3 is 16 residues long. Germline V gives CDR1 MGHRA, CDR2 YSYEKL. Between the trimmed V and J ends, which lost 4 bases and 4 bases, there was a span of 19 bases. Assay: immunoSEQ multiplex PCR; the TCRdb copy retains only in-frame clones and omits some. The data hold approximately 32,000 clones, with about four fifths observed a single time. The sample comprised blood. This chain uses TRBV4-1 with TRBJ2-5, with a possible D match to TRBD2 (6 bases). The clonotype comes from a boy aged 5-17 years with severe ulcerative colitis. CDR3 sequence: CASSPMGRRRGETQYF. The CDR3 DNA is TGCGCCAGCAGCCCGATGGGCCGACGGCGGGGAGAGACCCAGTACTTC.